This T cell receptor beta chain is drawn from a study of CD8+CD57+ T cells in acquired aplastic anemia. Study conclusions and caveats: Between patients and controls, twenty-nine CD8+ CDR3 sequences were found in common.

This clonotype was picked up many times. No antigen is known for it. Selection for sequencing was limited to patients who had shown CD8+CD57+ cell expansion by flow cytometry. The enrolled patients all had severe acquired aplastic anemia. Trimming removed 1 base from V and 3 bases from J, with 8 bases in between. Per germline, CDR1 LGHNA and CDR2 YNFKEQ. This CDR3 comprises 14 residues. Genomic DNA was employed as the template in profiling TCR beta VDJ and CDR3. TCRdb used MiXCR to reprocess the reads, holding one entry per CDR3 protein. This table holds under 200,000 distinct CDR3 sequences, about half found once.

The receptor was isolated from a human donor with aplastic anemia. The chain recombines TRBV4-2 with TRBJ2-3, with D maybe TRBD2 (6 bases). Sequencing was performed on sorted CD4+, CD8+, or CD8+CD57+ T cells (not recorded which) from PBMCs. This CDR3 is CASSQVGGTDTQYF. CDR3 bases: TGTGCCAGCAGCCAAGTTGGGGGGACAGATACGCAGTATTTT.